Each of the 3 T cell receptor beta chains below was sequenced from the same sample in a study of cytomegalovirus exposure and HLA in healthy donors listed by TCRdb under 2017. Library creation used the immunoSEQ multiplex PCR assay. The multiplex PCR relied on a mix of 60 forward primers for TCR Vbeta segments and 13 reverse primers for TCR Jbeta segments. The table was pulled from immuneACCESS by TCRdb, which kept in-frame rearrangements only. Such tables lose some clones; where checked, under half of the loss comes from unresolved V genes, and the rest has no known cause. The sample includes about 76,000 clones, with around 84% observed a single time. Around 8.9% of the sample is taken by the ten largest. The material sequenced was PBMCs. Source of these receptors: a woman aged 40-49 years in good health and CMV-seropositive.

The chain employs TRBV28 and TRBJ2-3; a weak D match, TRBD2 (6 bases). V lost 2 bases and J lost 5, with 14 bases in between. Germline values: CDR1 MDHEN, CDR2 SYDVKM. CDR3 length equals 15 residues. The CDR3 region is CASSLRGLERDTQYF. CDR3 coding DNA: TGTGCCAGCAGTTTACGGGGACTCGAGAGAGATACGCAGTATTTT.

This sequence joins TRBV6-5 and TRBJ1-5, with 7 nucleotides matching TRBD1. Germline-derived CDR1 and CDR2 are MNHEY and SVGAGI. After removal of 5 bases from V and 3 bases from J, the junction contained 4 bases not matched to a gene. The length of the CDR3 is 14 residues. CDR3 sequence reads: CASSPDRVNQPQHF. CDR3 nucleotide sequence: TGTGCCAGCAGTCCCGACAGGGTCAATCAGCCCCAGCATTTT.

This clone was seen only once. The chain combines TRBV27 with TRBJ1-6; 7 positions agree with TRBD1. Looked up from germline, CDR1 is MNHEY and CDR2 is SMNVEV (reference sequence). Trimming took 5 bases from V and 8 from J; bases not matched to a gene: 9. This CDR3 has 15 amino acids. The CDR3 DNA reads TGTGCCAGCAGTCCTACTGCACAGGGGTATTCACCCCTCCACTTT. Translated, it gives CASSPTAQGYSPLHF.